The entry below gives a single T cell receptor beta chain sequence along with its context. Its antigen is currently unknown. The data derive from a study of T cell repertoires in cytomegalovirus infection. At the level of the study: Both CMV infection and a matching HLA type were indicated by public TCR beta signatures. Study results and limitations: Carriers of CMV and the relevant HLA type were discriminated by public TCR beta frequency. In two of eight donors, the top clonotype was HLA-C-restricted CMV-specific.

TCRdb analysed the reads with MiXCR anew, one entry per CDR3 protein. The sample records 900,000 to 950,000 distinct CDR3 sequences, less than 40% being singletons. Sequenced material: cultured CD8+ T cells from PBMCs, taken from culture after CMV antigen stimulation. The clonotype comes from a human donor in good health (CMV status not recorded). Some clones in this sample may be carry-over from other donors' samples.

This CDR3 is CASTLTSWENTEAFF. The CDR3 coding sequence is TGTGCCAGCACCCTTACAAGCTGGGAGAACACTGAAGCTTTCTTT. This chain links TRBV7-6 with TRBJ1-1; D is unresolved. The germline V gene encodes CDR1 SGHVS and CDR2 FNYEAQ. Trimming shortened V by 7 bases and J by 1 base, and 16 bases separated the two germline ends. The CDR3 contains 15 residues.